One sample yielded the 9 T cell receptor beta chains listed below, sequenced in a study of regulatory T cells in long-lasting Graves disease. For TCR beta, libraries came from iRepertoire HTBI primers and Arm-PCR of CDR3 regions. TCRdb reprocessed the multiplex PCR reads with MiXCR, giving one entry per CDR3 protein. The sample holds about 460,000 distinct CDR3 sequences, less than 25% seen once. As for time point: persistent/refractory GD, antithyroid drugs over 5 years with positive TRAb. Extracted RNA from PBMCs served as the source of the TCR library. Sequenced material: peripheral blood mononuclear cells (PBMCs), taken when the disease was refractory, from a patient treated with antithyroid drugs. Receptors were obtained from a female donor with Graves disease.

This clonotype has a count of ten or more. This rearrangement joins TRBV15 to TRBJ2-5; D is unclear. Germline lookup yields CDR1 LNHNV and CDR2 YYDKDF (reference sequence). With 0 bases removed from V and 3 bases from J, the gap between germline ends came to 8 bases. The CDR3 spans 14 residues. CDR3 DNA: TGTGCCACCAGCAGAGATAATGCGGAAGAGACCCAGTACTTC. Translation gives CATSRDNAEETQYF.

This clonotype was detected only a few times. The V and J genes are TRBV5-1 and TRBJ1-3; TRBD1 is a possible D gene (6 bases). The CDR3 is made up of 15 amino acids. Per germline, CDR1 SGHRS and CDR2 YFSETQ. V lost 0 bases to trimming and J lost 0 bases, with 7 bases between them. The DNA for the CDR3 is TGCGCCAGCAGCTTGGAGGGGGGCTCTGGAAACACCATATATTTT. Protein product: CASSLEGGSGNTIYF.

The table lists this clonotype with many counts. The rearrangement joins TRBV6-4 to TRBJ1-1; D remains ambiguous. V was clipped by 3 bases and J by 0 bases, with 5 bases between them. Germline CDR1 reads MRHNA; CDR2 reads SNTAGT. The CDR3 spans 13 residues. The CDR3 region has the DNA TGTGCCAGCAGTGAAGCCGTGAACACTGAAGCTTTCTTT. Translating gives CASSEAVNTEAFF.

V gene TRBV6-1 combines with J gene TRBJ2-3; 7 bases align to TRBD2. CDR1 and CDR2 (germline): MNHNS, SASEGT. This CDR3 is built from 14 residues. Trimming took 6 bases from V and 1 from J; bases not matched to a gene: 4. As DNA, the CDR3 is TGTGCCAGCAGCCGGGGGGTAGGCACAGATACGCAGTATTTT. Translation gives CASSRGVGTDTQYF.

This clonotype was recorded many times. The J gene is TRBJ1-2, the V gene TRBV28, with a weak D call TRBD1 (6 bases). CDR3 length: 16 residues. Trimming pared 3 bases from V and 5 bases from J, leaving 19 bases between. Per the germline V gene, CDR1 is MDHEN and CDR2 is SYDVKM. This CDR3 reads CASSFHRDIAGYGYTF. CDR3 bases: TGTGCCAGCAGTTTCCACAGGGATATTGCGGGGTATGGCTACACCTTC.

The chain carries TRBV7-2 and TRBJ2-3; tentatively, D is TRBD1 (5 bases). The CDR3 is 14 amino acids. V was shortened by 1 base and J by 1 base, with 6 bases between the two germline ends. Germline CDR1 and CDR2: SGHTA and FQGNSA. The CDR3 coding sequence is TGTGCCAGCAGCTTAGGGACACGCACAGATACGCAGTATTTT. It encodes CASSLGTRTDTQYF.

This clonotype showed up many times. V usage is TRBV9 and J usage is TRBJ2-7, with D maybe TRBD2 (6 bases). The length of the CDR3 is 14 residues. Trimming removed 4 bases at V and 2 bases at J, with 13 bases between. Germline V gives CDR1 SGDLS, CDR2 YYNGEE. Here the CDR3 DNA reads TGTGCCAGCAGCCCTAGCGCAGGCCCCTACGAGCAGTACTTC. Its translation: CASSPSAGPYEQYF.

This clonotype was counted between two and nine times. V is TRBV6-2 or TRBV6-3 and J is TRBJ1-5; TRBD1 might be the D (6 bases). Germline CDR1 and CDR2: MNHEY and SVGEGT. This CDR3 is built from 15 residues. V lost 7 bases and J lost 0, with 13 bases in between. The CDR3 here is CASTTGTHSNQPQHF. DNA of the CDR3: TGTGCCAGCACCACGGGGACACATAGCAATCAGCCCCAGCATTTT.

This clonotype was seen at least ten times. This rearrangement joins TRBV2 to TRBJ2-7; 8 nucleotides match TRBD1. Germline trimming cut 2 bases from V and 2 bases from J; bases unmatched to any gene: 5. The CDR3 has 15 residues. CDR1 and CDR2 from the germline V gene are SNHLY and FYNNEI. CDR3 sequence: CASSELATGAYEQYF. DNA of the CDR3: TGTGCCAGCAGTGAATTGGCGACAGGGGCCTACGAGCAGTACTTC.